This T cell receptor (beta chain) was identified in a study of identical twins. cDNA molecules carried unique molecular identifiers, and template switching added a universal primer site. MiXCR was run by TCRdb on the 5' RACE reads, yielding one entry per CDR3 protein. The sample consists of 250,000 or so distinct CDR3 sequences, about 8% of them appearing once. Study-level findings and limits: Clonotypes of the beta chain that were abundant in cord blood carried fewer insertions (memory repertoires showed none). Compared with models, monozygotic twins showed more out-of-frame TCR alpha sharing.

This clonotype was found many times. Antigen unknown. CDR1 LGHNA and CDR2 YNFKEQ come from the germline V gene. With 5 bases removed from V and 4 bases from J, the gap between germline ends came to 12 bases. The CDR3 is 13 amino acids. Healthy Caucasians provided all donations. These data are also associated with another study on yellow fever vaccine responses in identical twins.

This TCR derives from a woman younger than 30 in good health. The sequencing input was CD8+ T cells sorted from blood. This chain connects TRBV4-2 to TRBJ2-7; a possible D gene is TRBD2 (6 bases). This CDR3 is CASSKAGIYEQYF. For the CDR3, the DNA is TGTGCCAGCAGCAAAGCGGGTATTTACGAGCAGTACTTC.